Shown below are 31 T cell receptor beta chains from a single sample sequenced in a study of cytomegalovirus exposure and HLA in healthy donors. Generated by immunoSEQ multiplex PCR, the TCRdb table keeps only in-frame clones and is missing some. The sample holds 80,000 to 100,000 clones, about 83% seen once. Material: PBMCs. The receptors come from a woman aged 30 to 39 in good health and CMV-seronegative.

The V gene is TRBV2, the J gene TRBJ2-5, with TRBD1 identical over 11 bases. With 2 bases clipped from V and 5 bases from J, the junction kept 4 bases outside the gene matches. The CDR3 sequence is 15 residues long. Germline loops: CDR1 SNHLY, CDR2 FYNNEI. CDR3 DNA: TGTGCCAGCAGTGAATTTGGGACAGGGGGGGAGACCCAGTACTTC. Translation gives CASSEFGTGGETQYF.

J is TRBJ2-3 and V is TRBV7-2, with 8 bases lining up with TRBD1. The V segment lost 5 bases and the J segment 4 bases; nucleotides outside the gene matches: 8. There are 15 residues in the CDR3. Germline CDR1 is SGHTA and CDR2 is FQGNSA. CDR3 in amino acids: CASSRGQGRADTQYF. CDR3 DNA: TGTGCCAGCAGCCGCGGACAGGGCCGGGCAGATACGCAGTATTTT. Based on the CDR3 plus reference TRBV7-2 and TRBJ2-3, the full variable domain is GAGVSQSPSNKVTEKGKDVELRCDPISGHTALYWYRQSLGQGLEFLIYFQGNSAPDKSGLPSDRFSAERTGGSVSTLTIQRTQQEDSAVYLCASSRGQGRADTQYFGPGTRLTVL.

CDR3 coding DNA: TGTGCCAGCAGCCAATCTAGGAGGGTCGAAAAACTGTTTTTT. This sequence encodes CASSQSRRVEKLFF. The chain couples TRBV4-2 to TRBJ1-4; D gene unclear. Germline CDR1 is LGHNA and CDR2 is YNFKEQ. The CDR3 runs to 14 residues. V shed 2 bases and J shed 8 bases, with 12 bases lying between them.

This chain links TRBV7-2 with TRBJ2-2; D gene ambiguous. Trimming took 0 bases from V and 4 from J, leaving 6 bases between them. CDR3 length: 14 amino acids. CDR1 is SGHTA and CDR2 is FQGNSA in the germline V gene. As DNA, the CDR3 is TGTGCCAGCAGCTTAGCCCCTGTCACCGGGGAGCTGTTTTTT. Translated, it gives CASSLAPVTGELFF.

This clone was picked up one time. The chain joins TRBV5-6 to TRBJ2-7; 11 bases fit TRBD2. V was pared by 6 bases and J by 7 bases, with 9 bases of the junction left unmatched. The germline CDR1 and CDR2 sequences are SGHDT and YYEEEE. The CDR3 has 14 residues. In DNA form, the CDR3 reads TGTGCCAGCACCATGACTAGCGGGACGGGAGAGCAGTACTTC. Translated: CASTMTSGTGEQYF.

The V gene is TRBV5-1, the J gene TRBJ2-7, with 11 bases that match TRBD1. CDR3 length equals 15 residues. V shed 5 bases, J shed 7 bases, and the junction held 11 bases outside the gene matches. Germline CDR1 reads SGHRS; CDR2 reads YFSETQ. CDR3 DNA: TGCGCCAGCAGTCCCTTTGGACAGGGGGCGGGTGAGCAGTACTTC. This gives the protein CASSPFGQGAGEQYF.

The rearrangement uses TRBV7-9 and TRBJ2-1, with 9 bases aligning to TRBD1. Germline CDR1 is SEHNR and CDR2 is FQNEAQ (reference sequence). The CDR3 runs 15 residues. V lost 5 bases and J lost 7; bases outside the gene matches: 9. The CDR3 protein is CASSSGDRVGNEQFF. The CDR3 nucleotides are TGTGCCAGCAGCAGTGGGGACAGGGTAGGGAATGAGCAGTTCTTC.

This rearrangement joins TRBV9 to TRBJ2-7, with D perhaps TRBD1 (7 bases). This CDR3 has 14 amino acids. V was shortened by 0 bases and J by 4 bases, with 11 bases between the two germline ends. From germline, CDR1 is SGDLS and CDR2 YYNGEE. CDR3 in amino acids: CASSVGQGGYEQYF. The CDR3 region has the DNA TGTGCCAGCAGCGTAGGTCAGGGGGGTTACGAGCAGTACTTC.

This sequence joins TRBV9 and TRBJ2-7, with D possibly TRBD2 on 5 matching bases. The V end lost 4 bases, the J end lost 6 bases, and 14 bases lay between the germline ends. Germline values: CDR1 SGDLS, CDR2 YYNGEE. This CDR3 is built from 13 residues. The CDR3 DNA is TGTGCCAGCAGCACCCTAACGGGGTCCGAGCAGTACTTC. Translated, it gives CASSTLTGSEQYF.

The V and J genes are TRBV4-3 and TRBJ1-2; 8 bases match TRBD1. Germline CDR1 reads LGHNA; CDR2 reads YSLEER. The CDR3 consists of 14 residues. Trimming took 4 bases from V and 2 from J; bases not matched to a gene: 3. In DNA, the CDR3 is TGCGCCAGCAGCCGGACAGGGCAGAACTATGGCTACACCTTC. It encodes CASSRTGQNYGYTF.

The rearrangement links TRBV18 to TRBJ1-4; 7 bases match TRBD1. The germline V gene encodes CDR1 KGHSH and CDR2 LQKENI. CDR3 length: 15 residues. V trimming: 2 bases; J trimming: 8 bases; junction bases outside the gene matches: 8. In DNA, the CDR3 is TGTGCCAGCTCACCAGATGGACAGGAATCCGAAAAACTGTTTTTT. It translates to CASSPDGQESEKLFF.

This chain uses TRBV5-1 with TRBJ2-1; no clear D. Deletions cut 4 bases from V and 10 bases from J, with 15 bases between. Germline V lookup: CDR1 SGHRS, CDR2 YFSETQ. The CDR3 extends over 13 amino acids. The chain's CDR3 is CASSRDSYGEQFF. DNA for the CDR3: TGCGCCAGCAGCCGCGATTCTTACGGGGAGCAGTTCTTC.

The chain couples TRBV5-6 to TRBJ1-5, with 8 bases lining up with TRBD1. Trimming cost V 4 bases and J 6 bases; bases outside gene matches: 9. In germline, CDR1 is SGHDT, CDR2 YYEEEE. The CDR3 length is 15 residues. This chain's CDR3 is CASSRGQGESQPQHF. The CDR3 coding sequence is TGTGCCAGCAGCCGTGGACAGGGAGAGAGTCAGCCCCAGCATTTT.

This chain uses TRBV15 with TRBJ1-1, with a weak D call TRBD1 (6 bases). The germline gives CDR1 LNHNV, CDR2 YYDKDF (reference sequence). The CDR3 contains 14 residues. V dropped 1 base and J dropped 4 bases, with 10 bases sitting between them. This CDR3 is CATSRVLGGTEAFF. The CDR3 nucleotides are TGTGCCACCAGCAGAGTATTAGGGGGCACTGAAGCTTTCTTT.

The rearrangement uses TRBV4-2 and TRBJ2-1; a possible D gene is TRBD2 (5 bases). Between the trimmed V and J ends, which lost 3 bases and 15 bases, there was a span of 18 bases. This CDR3 contains 13 residues. Germline V lookup: CDR1 LGHNA, CDR2 YNFKEQ. CDR3 sequence (DNA): TGTGCCAGCAGCCAGGCCGGGGAGTCAACAACGTTCTTC. Its translation: CASSQAGESTTFF.

The rearrangement links TRBV4-2 to TRBJ1-4; possibly TRBD1 for D (5 bases). The CDR3 covers 16 residues. Germline V CDR1 and CDR2: LGHNA, YNFKEQ. With 2 bases removed from V and 1 base from J, the gap between germline ends came to 11 bases. The CDR3 region has the DNA TGTGCCAGCAGCCAATTCAAAGGGGTAACTAATGAAAAACTGTTTTTT. Translated: CASSQFKGVTNEKLFF.

This clone was observed a single time. V and J are TRBV15 and TRBJ2-5, with a weak D call TRBD2 (5 bases). In germline, CDR1 is LNHNV, CDR2 YYDKDF (reference sequence). The CDR3 covers 17 residues. V gave up 5 bases and J gave up 2 bases, with 21 bases separating them. CDR3 sequence (DNA): TGTGCCACCAGCCCCGGCGAGTCTCGAAGAGGGCAAGAGACCCAGTACTTC. Its protein product is CATSPGESRRGQETQYF.

This clone was seen a handful of times. The chain carries TRBV5-1 and TRBJ1-1; D is unresolved. V was trimmed by 2 bases and J by 11 bases, leaving 13 bases between them. The CDR3 length is 12 residues. Germline assignment: CDR1 SGHRS and CDR2 YFSETQ. CDR3 protein: CASSLTGENAFF. Here the CDR3 DNA reads TGCGCCAGCAGCTTAACCGGGGAGAATGCTTTCTTT. Complete variable domain (other parts from reference TRBV5-1 and TRBJ1-1): KAGVTQTPRYLIKTRGQQVTLSCSPISGHRSVSWYQQTPGQGLQFLFEYFSETQRNKGNFPGRFSGRQFSNSRSEMNVSTLELGDSALYLCASSLTGENAFFGQGTRLTVV.

This chain links TRBV11-2 with TRBJ2-1; the D is unclear. In germline, CDR1 is SGHAT, CDR2 FQNNGV. Trimming left V 1 base short and J 5 bases short, with 6 bases between. This CDR3 spans 13 amino acids. This CDR3 reads CASSLGQHNEQFF. DNA for the CDR3: TGTGCCAGCAGCTTAGGGCAACACAATGAGCAGTTCTTC.

DNA for the CDR3: TGTGCCAGCAGTTTTGCCCAGGGTGGGGGCTACACCTTC. This translates into CASSFAQGGGYTF. The V call is TRBV28, the J call TRBJ1-2, with D tentatively TRBD1 (5 bases). The V end was cut by 3 bases, the J end by 8 bases, with 13 bases between. Germline V gene sequence: CDR1 MDHEN, CDR2 SYDVKM. The CDR3 covers 13 residues.

The rearrangement uses TRBV9 and TRBJ1-2; 7 bases agree with TRBD1. Unmatched junction bases numbered 5, after V lost 2 bases and J lost 4 bases. CDR3 length equals 14 residues. CDR1 and CDR2 from the germline V gene are SGDLS and YYNGEE. In nucleotides, the CDR3 is TGTGCCAGCAGCGTCACCGGGACAGCCTATGGCTACACCTTC. This gives the protein CASSVTGTAYGYTF.

The genes are TRBV7-2 and TRBJ1-5, with a possible D match to TRBD1 (6 bases). Germline assignment: CDR1 SGHTA and CDR2 FQGNSA. CDR3 length: 16 amino acids. V shed 1 base and J shed 3 bases, with 13 bases lying between them. CDR3 amino acids: CASSLEARGNNQPQHF. As DNA, the CDR3 is TGTGCCAGCAGCTTAGAGGCCAGGGGCAACAATCAGCCCCAGCATTTT.

V gene TRBV2 combines with J gene TRBJ2-7; D unresolved. V was pared by 4 bases and J by 1 base, with 8 bases between. CDR3 length: 13 residues. Germline-derived CDR1 and CDR2 are SNHLY and FYNNEI. The CDR3 bases are TGTGCCAGCAGTGTCGACGGGTCCTACGAGCAGTACTTC. Its protein is CASSVDGSYEQYF.

The genes are TRBV5-1 and TRBJ2-7, with 8 bases identical to TRBD1. CDR3 length: 15 amino acids. V dropped 0 bases and J dropped 6; count of bases not matched to a gene: 8. Germline assignment: CDR1 SGHRS and CDR2 YFSETQ. Here the CDR3 reads CASSLDFQGAGEQYF. The CDR3 DNA reads TGCGCCAGCAGCTTGGATTTTCAGGGGGCGGGCGAGCAGTACTTC.

The V gene is TRBV7-9, the J gene TRBJ2-3; tentative D call: TRBD1 (6 bases). Deletions cut 5 bases from V and 4 bases from J, with 10 bases between. This CDR3 contains 13 residues. Germline V lookup: CDR1 SEHNR, CDR2 FQNEAQ (reference sequence). The CDR3 reads CASSPRGPDTQYF. CDR3 in DNA: TGTGCCAGCAGCCCCAGGGGACCAGATACGCAGTATTTT.

The CDR3 coding sequence is TGTGCCAGCAGCTTATCACTTTTCGAGCCAGATACGCAGTATTTT. This codes for CASSLSLFEPDTQYF. The chain has TRBV7-2 and TRBJ2-3; D unclear. CDR1 and CDR2 (germline): SGHTA, FQGNSA. Between the trimmed V and J ends, which lost 2 bases and 4 bases, there was a span of 13 bases. CDR3 size: 15 residues.

There are a few counts of this clone. The DNA for the CDR3 is TGTGCCAGCAGTTTAGTCGGGTCCTATCAGCCCCAGCATTTT. Translated: CASSLVGSYQPQHF. This chain joins TRBV28 and TRBJ1-5; D is uncertain. Between the trimmed V and J ends, which lost 2 bases and 5 bases, there was a span of 10 bases. The CDR3 extends over 14 amino acids. Germline CDR1 and CDR2: MDHEN and SYDVKM.

The V call is TRBV6-4, the J call TRBJ2-1; 7 bases are a match to TRBD2. Trimming at V came to 5 bases and at J to 1 base, leaving 5 bases not matched to a gene. Germline values: CDR1 MRHNA, CDR2 SNTAGT. The CDR3 consists of 15 residues. The CDR3 region has the DNA TGTGCCAGCAGTTACGGCGGGGGATCCTACAATGAGCAGTTCTTC. Translation gives CASSYGGGSYNEQFF.

The chain carries TRBV28 and TRBJ2-1, with D possibly being TRBD2 (5 bases). V shed 1 base and J shed 1 base, with 11 bases lying between them. Germline values: CDR1 MDHEN, CDR2 SYDVKM. The CDR3 has 16 residues. The CDR3 DNA is TGTGCCAGCAGTTTATTTTCGGGGTGGTCCTACAATGAGCAGTTCTTC. Its protein is CASSLFSGWSYNEQFF.

The rearrangement uses TRBV10-3 and TRBJ2-2; perhaps TRBD1 as D (6 bases). V gave up 7 bases and J gave up 1 base, with 16 bases separating them. The CDR3 extends over 16 amino acids. Looked up from germline, CDR1 is ENHRY and CDR2 is SYGVKD. The CDR3 spells CAIKPQGILNTGELFF. The CDR3 nucleotides are TGTGCCATCAAGCCACAGGGAATCCTGAACACCGGGGAGCTGTTTTTT.

This clone was observed once. This chain links TRBV10-3 with TRBJ2-1; 11 nucleotides align to TRBD2. Germline V CDR1 and CDR2: ENHRY, SYGVKD. This CDR3 is built from 14 residues. Unmatched junction bases numbered 7, after V lost 5 bases and J lost 10 bases. The chain's CDR3 is CAISLTSGDPEQFF. The DNA of the CDR3 is TGTGCCATCAGTCTGACTAGCGGGGATCCCGAGCAGTTCTTC.